This T cell receptor (beta chain) appears in the sequencing data of a study of blood T cell repertoires in COVID-19. The overall study: The United States, Italy and Spain supplied acute and convalescent COVID-19 samples.

Clones were sequenced by immunoSEQ multiplex PCR, and TCRdb holds only the in-frame ones, with some missing. The sample comprises almost 95,000 clones, about 70% of which are singletons, and approximately 25% rests with the top ten. The CDR3 sequence is 15 residues long. The germline V and J ends were trimmed by 3 bases and 3 bases, with 9 bases remaining between them. From germline, CDR1 is LNHDA and CDR2 SQIVND (reference sequence). The specimen was peripheral blood. The chain uses TRBV19 and TRBJ2-6; D is unresolved. The clonotype originates from a woman between 55 and 75 years old in a cohort sampled during active or convalescent COVID-19. The CDR3 DNA is TGTGCCAGTAGTATTTCCCAGTATGGGGCCAACGTCCTGACTTTC. As protein: CASSISQYGANVLTF.